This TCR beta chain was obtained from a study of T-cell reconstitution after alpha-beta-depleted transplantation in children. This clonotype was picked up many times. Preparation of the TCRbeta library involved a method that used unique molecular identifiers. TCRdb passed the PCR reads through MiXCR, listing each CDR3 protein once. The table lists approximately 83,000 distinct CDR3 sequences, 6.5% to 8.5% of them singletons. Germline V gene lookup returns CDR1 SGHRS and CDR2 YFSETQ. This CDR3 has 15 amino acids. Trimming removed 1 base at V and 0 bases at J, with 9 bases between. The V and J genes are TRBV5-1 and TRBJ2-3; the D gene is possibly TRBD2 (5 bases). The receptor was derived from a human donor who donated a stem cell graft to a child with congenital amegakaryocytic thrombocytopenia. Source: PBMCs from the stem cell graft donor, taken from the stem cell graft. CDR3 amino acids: CASSLRAASTDTQYF. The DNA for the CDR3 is TGCGCCAGCAGCTTGAGAGCGGCAAGCACAGATACGCAGTATTTT.